These 30 T cell receptor beta chains came from one sample sequenced in a study of Graves' ophthalmopathy and Graves' hyperthyroidism. The TCR beta CDR3 regions underwent amplification from RNA transcripts. RT-PCR was first run with HTBI primers, then multiplex PCR in a second round. MiXCR, applied by TCRdb to the multiplex PCR reads, yields one record per CDR3 protein. Among 650,000 to 900,000 distinct CDR3 sequences, 40% were seen once, and the ten largest hold roughly 45%. The specimen was peripheral blood. These receptor sequences come from an adult man with Graves' ophthalmopathy.

This clonotype was seen a handful of times. J is TRBJ2-7 and V is TRBV3-1; 7 bases match TRBD2. Losses at the gene ends were 4 bases for V and 2 bases for J; bases not matched to a gene: 11. The CDR3 is 16 residues long. Germline CDR1 LGHDT, CDR2 YNNKEL (reference sequence). DNA for the CDR3: TGTGCCAGCAGCCTAACACCGGGACTACCTCCCTACGAGCAGTACTTC. This encodes CASSLTPGLPPYEQYF.

The table lists this clonotype with a few counts. The chain links TRBV7-9 to TRBJ1-1, with D uncertain. This CDR3 spans 12 amino acids. V lost 3 bases and J lost 6, with 8 bases in between. Looked up from germline, CDR1 is SEHNR and CDR2 is FQNEAQ (reference sequence). The CDR3 DNA reads as TGTGCCAGCAGCTTGCTTCCCCCTGAAGCTTTCTTT. Its protein is CASSLLPPEAFF.

This chain connects TRBV7-2 to TRBJ2-7; no reliable D call. Per the germline V gene, CDR1 is SGHTA and CDR2 is FQGNSA. Trimming removed 2 bases from V and 2 bases from J, with 13 bases in between. The CDR3 is made up of 15 amino acids. The CDR3 sequence is CASSLRVPGTYEQYF. As DNA, the CDR3 is TGTGCCAGCAGCTTAAGGGTCCCAGGAACCTACGAGCAGTACTTC. Variable domain in full (rest from reference TRBV7-2 and TRBJ2-7): GAGVSQSPSNKVTEKGKDVELRCDPISGHTALYWYRQSLGQGLEFLIYFQGNSAPDKSGLPSDRFSAERTGGSVSTLTIQRTQQEDSAVYLCASSLRVPGTYEQYFGPGTRLTVT.

This clonotype occurred once. The rearrangement joins TRBV19 to TRBJ2-7, with D maybe TRBD1 (7 bases). This CDR3 has 15 residues. Germline V lookup: CDR1 LNHDA, CDR2 SQIVND (reference sequence). Trimming cost V 5 bases and J 2 bases, with 16 bases left between them. The CDR3: CASSGQDGGPYEQYF. DNA of the CDR3: TGTGCCAGTAGTGGACAGGACGGGGGCCCCTACGAGCAGTACTTC.

V gene TRBV2 combines with J gene TRBJ1-1, with D tentatively TRBD1 (6 bases). Germline V lookup: CDR1 SNHLY, CDR2 FYNNEI. Trimming pared 4 bases from V and 4 bases from J, leaving 16 bases between. The CDR3 spans 15 residues. CDR3 coding DNA: TGTGCCAGCAGTGGTCGTACAGGGTACAGCACTGAAGCTTTCTTT. Its translation: CASSGRTGYSTEAFF.

The chain is built from TRBV25-1 and TRBJ2-7; D not certain. There are 14 residues in the CDR3. Trimming left V 5 bases short and J 2 bases short, with 13 bases between. Germline CDR1 and CDR2: MGHDK and SYGVNS. The CDR3 DNA is TGTGCCAGCAGTTTTAGGTCCCAGACCTACGAGCAGTACTTC. This translates into CASSFRSQTYEQYF.

The genes are TRBV24-1 and TRBJ1-2, with D possibly TRBD1 on 5 matching bases. Trimming left V 3 bases short and J 3 bases short, with 10 bases between. Germline values: CDR1 KGHDR, CDR2 SFDVKD. The CDR3 is made up of 14 amino acids. CDR3 sequence: CATSDRDGYYGYTF. Here the CDR3 DNA reads TGTGCCACCAGTGATCGGGACGGATACTATGGCTACACCTTC.

The J gene is TRBJ1-1, the V gene TRBV10-3; tentatively, D is TRBD1 (6 bases). V dropped 10 bases and J dropped 1 base, with 16 bases sitting between them. The germline gives CDR1 ENHRY, CDR2 SYGVKD. CDR3 length: 14 amino acids. The DNA of the CDR3 is TGTGCCAGCAACCCGGACAGAGAGAACACTGAAGCTTTCTTT. Protein product: CASNPDRENTEAFF.

V gene TRBV19 combines with J gene TRBJ1-5; TRBD1 is a possible D gene (6 bases). The V and J ends lost 5 bases and 4 bases respectively, with 12 bases between them. Germline CDR1 and CDR2: LNHDA and SQIVND (reference sequence). The length of the CDR3 is 14 residues. CDR3 bases: TGTGCCAGTAGTGCAACAGGGCCGAATCAGCCCCAGCATTTT. This encodes CASSATGPNQPQHF.

V is TRBV20-1 and J is TRBJ1-5; a possible D gene is TRBD1 (5 bases). V dropped 6 bases and J dropped 0 bases, with 12 bases sitting between them. This CDR3 has 14 residues. The germline V gene has CDR1 DFQATT and CDR2 SNEGSKA (reference sequence). The CDR3 here is CSAPRANSNQPQHF. The CDR3 region has the DNA TGCAGTGCCCCCAGGGCTAATAGCAATCAGCCCCAGCATTTT.

The chain combines TRBV7-9 with TRBJ1-5; D is unclear. The germline CDR1 and CDR2 sequences are SEHNR and FQNEAQ (reference sequence). The CDR3 has 14 amino acids. V was trimmed by 5 bases and J by 4 bases, leaving 12 bases between them. CDR3 nucleotide sequence: TGTGCCAGCAGCCTAGTAAGGGAGAATCAGCCCCAGCATTTT. Translating gives CASSLVRENQPQHF.

The chain recombines TRBV7-3 with TRBJ2-5; TRBD2 might be the D (6 bases). CDR3 length: 15 residues. V lost 11 bases and J lost 4, with 23 bases in between. In germline, CDR1 is SGHTA, CDR2 FQGTGA. The CDR3 sequence is CAWSVGGFGSETQYF. CDR3 DNA sequence: TGTGCCTGGAGTGTTGGAGGGTTCGGTTCAGAGACCCAGTACTTC. Together with reference TRBV7-3 and TRBJ2-5, the CDR3 gives the full variable domain: GAGVSQTPSNKVTEKGKYVELRCDPISGHTALYWYRQSLGQGPEFLIYFQGTGAADDSGLPNDRFFAVRPEGSVSTLKIQRTERGDSAVYLCAWSVGGFGSETQYFGPGTRLLVL.

About this clonotype itself: An end of the junction does not agree with germline; a read error may underlie this. The rearrangement links TRBV25-1 to TRBJ2-2, with unresolved D. The CDR3 runs to 15 residues. CDR1 is MGHDK, CDR2 SYGVNS, per germline. CDR3 amino acids: CASSQGSVNTGELFF. As DNA, the CDR3 is TGCGCCAGCAGCCAAGGCTCTGTAAACACCGGGGAGCTGTTTTTT.

This clonotype was observed at least ten times. The chain uses TRBV10-3 and TRBJ1-5; no firm D call. Germline V lookup: CDR1 ENHRY, CDR2 SYGVKD. This CDR3 region has 13 residues. With 2 bases removed from V and 4 bases from J, the gap between germline ends came to 6 bases. The CDR3 DNA is TGTGCCATCAGTGAGCAGCAAAATCAGCCCCAGCATTTT. Its translation is CAISEQQNQPQHF.

The chain joins TRBV10-3 to TRBJ2-7; 10 nucleotides agree with TRBD2. Looked up from germline, CDR1 is ENHRY and CDR2 is SYGVKD. The CDR3 is made up of 15 amino acids. The ends lost 11 bases at V and 0 bases at J; junction bases unmatched: 10. The CDR3 reads CAWSSGRASSYEQYF. The CDR3, as DNA: TGTGCCTGGAGCAGCGGGAGGGCAAGCTCCTACGAGCAGTACTTC.

On this clonotype itself: The junction and the germline gene differ at one end; a read error may be behind it. The rearrangement uses TRBV25-1 and TRBJ2-5; the match to TRBD1 covers 7 bases. The CDR3 sequence is 15 residues long. Germline CDR1 MGHDK, CDR2 SYGVNS. CDR3 nucleotide sequence: TGTGCCAGCAGCCTGACAGGGATGGGACAAGTGACCCAGTACTTC. Amino acid sequence: CASSLTGMGQVTQYF.

This clonotype was counted between two and nine times. A read error is possible here, since a much larger clone lies one base away. J is TRBJ2-7 and V is TRBV11-2; 9 nucleotides match TRBD1. CDR3 size: 12 residues. Germline CDR1 reads SGHAT; CDR2 reads FQNNGV. The J segment lost 6 bases and the V segment lost 5 bases, leaving 2 bases of the junction unmatched. The CDR3 loop is CASSPDRGEQYF. For the CDR3, the DNA is TGTGCCAGCAGCCCGGACAGGGGCGAGCAGTACTTC.

The chain uses TRBV12-3 or TRBV12-4 and TRBJ2-5; 12 positions match TRBD2. The CDR3 covers 15 residues. The V segment lost 4 bases and the J segment 8 bases; nucleotides outside the gene matches: 8. The CDR3 nucleotides are TGTGCCAGCAGTTCTCTAGCGGGGGGGCGCTCCACCCAGTACTTC. This encodes CASSSLAGGRSTQYF.

This clonotype was observed a handful of times. V usage is TRBV27 and J usage is TRBJ1-1; possible D gene TRBD1, 5 bases. The length of the CDR3 is 15 residues. Germline assignment: CDR1 MNHEY and CDR2 SMNVEV (reference sequence). Trimming left V 6 bases short and J 1 base short, with 15 bases between. CDR3 sequence: CASSSHAGRNTEAFF. CDR3 nucleotide sequence: TGTGCCAGCAGCTCCCATGCAGGGAGGAACACTGAAGCTTTCTTT.

In its sample, this clonotype was seen many times. The chain links TRBV25-1 to TRBJ2-2; tentative D call: TRBD2 (5 bases). Trimming pared 3 bases from V and 5 bases from J, leaving 10 bases between. This CDR3 region has 14 residues. Germline loops: CDR1 MGHDK, CDR2 SYGVNS. Here the CDR3 DNA reads TGTGCCAGCAGTGACGGACGGGAAACCGGGGAGCTGTTTTTT. Its protein is CASSDGRETGELFF.

This clonotype was found many times. In DNA, the CDR3 is TGTGCCAGCAGTTCGGACTTCCAGAGCTCCTACGAGCAGTACTTC. Protein product: CASSSDFQSSYEQYF. The gene calls are TRBV7-9 and TRBJ2-7, with TRBD2 as a possible D gene (5 bases). The V gene lost 6 bases and the J gene lost 0 bases, with 15 bases spanning the gap. CDR1 is SEHNR and CDR2 is FQNEAQ in the germline V gene (reference sequence). This CDR3 spans 15 amino acids.

This clonotype was recorded a few times. The chain links TRBV7-9 to TRBJ2-7, with 12 bases identical to TRBD2. V lost 5 bases to trimming and J lost 5 bases; unmatched junction nucleotides: 7. This CDR3 has 15 amino acids. Germline V gives CDR1 SEHNR, CDR2 FQNEAQ (reference sequence). CDR3 residues: CASSLGLAGSHEQYF. The DNA of the CDR3 is TGTGCCAGCAGCCTCGGACTAGCGGGGTCCCACGAGCAGTACTTC.

This clonotype was counted ten times or more. This chain joins TRBV7-6 and TRBJ1-1; D gene ambiguous. Germline V gives CDR1 SGHVS, CDR2 FNYEAQ. Deletions cut 1 base from V and 1 base from J, with 4 bases between. The CDR3 runs 13 residues. The CDR3 loop is CASSLEKNTEAFF. The DNA for the CDR3 is TGTGCCAGCAGCTTAGAGAAGAACACTGAAGCTTTCTTT.

V gene TRBV12-3 or TRBV12-4 combines with J gene TRBJ1-2, with D possibly being TRBD1 (5 bases). The V end was cut by 6 bases, the J end by 4 bases, with 15 bases between. The CDR3 consists of 14 residues. The CDR3, as DNA: TGTGCCAGCAGCGTGTCGTGGGGGGGCTATGGCTACACCTTC. This gives the protein CASSVSWGGYGYTF.

With respect to this clonotype: The DNA is omitted, as the CDR3 cannot be located on it reliably, and the CDR3 follows TCRdb's listing. J is TRBJ1-2 and V is TRBV15; the table's D call, TRBD1, has no DNA check behind it. Inclusive of both ends, the CDR3 amounts to 17 amino acids. CDR1 is LNHNV and CDR2 is YYDKDF in the germline V gene (reference sequence). The CDR3 here is CATSRDSGQGLNYGYTF.

The chain is built from TRBV2 and TRBJ2-7, with TRBD1 identical over 8 bases. The CDR3 contains 15 residues. The V gene end was trimmed by 0 bases and the J gene end by 6 bases; junction bases not matched to a gene: 7. Germline values: CDR1 SNHLY, CDR2 FYNNEI. CDR3 residues: CASSEALDRAFEQYF. CDR3 bases: TGTGCCAGCAGTGAAGCGCTGGACAGGGCCTTCGAGCAGTACTTC.

This clonotype was seen ten or more times. The chain recombines TRBV29-1 with TRBJ2-5; maybe TRBD2 (6 bases). Germline CDR1 SQVTM, CDR2 ANQGSEA. V lost 4 bases to trimming and J lost 7 bases, with 16 bases between them. The CDR3 extends over 13 amino acids. CDR3 region: CSVVPGSKGTQYF. CDR3 DNA sequence: TGCAGCGTTGTACCCGGGAGTAAAGGGACCCAGTACTTC.

This clonotype was found a few times. The chain is built from TRBV19 and TRBJ1-1; no firm D call. The CDR3 runs to 13 residues. V was pared by 8 bases and J by 6 bases, with 16 bases between. CDR1 is LNHDA, CDR2 SQIVND, per germline (reference sequence). CDR3 sequence: CASRPLGVSEAFF. In DNA form, the CDR3 reads TGTGCCAGTCGACCCTTGGGCGTCTCTGAAGCTTTCTTT.

The chain is built from TRBV7-9 and TRBJ2-2; 8 bases are shared with TRBD1. V gave up 5 bases and J gave up 4 bases; unmatched junction bases: 6. The CDR3 totals 15 residues. Germline CDR1 SEHNR, CDR2 FQNEAQ (reference sequence). The CDR3 bases are TGTGCCAGCAGCAGGGGACAGGTGTCCACCGGGGAGCTGTTTTTT. Encoded protein: CASSRGQVSTGELFF.

This clonotype was observed at least ten times. The chain is built from TRBV2 and TRBJ1-6; 9 nucleotides align to TRBD1. CDR3 length: 19 residues. Trimming took 3 bases from V and 7 from J; bases not matched to a gene: 16. The germline gives CDR1 SNHLY, CDR2 FYNNEI. CDR3 amino acids: CASSERGTGMNWENSPLHF. CDR3 coding DNA: TGTGCCAGCAGTGAGCGGGGGACAGGGATGAATTGGGAGAATTCACCCCTCCACTTT.